This T cell receptor (beta chain) was sequenced during a study of shared clonotypes between healthy human individuals. Findings and caveats of the study: Rarefaction gave evidence that sorted-subset sequencing remained incomplete despite large depth.

Comments on this clone: Antigen unknown.

Assay execution proceeded at the deep level. Produced via immunoSEQ multiplex PCR; TCRdb's table is partial and in-frame only. The table includes some 900,000 clones, over 60% detected once. CDR1 SGHRS and CDR2 YFSETQ come from the germline V gene. Trimming cost V 0 bases and J 6 bases, with 21 bases left between them. The CDR3 contains 18 residues. Sequencing was done on a sample of memory CD4+ T cells sorted from blood. Described subset: CD45RA-negative fraction. The chain has TRBV5-1 and TRBJ2-2; TRBD1 might be the D (5 bases). The clonotype was recovered from a man aged 18 to 29 in good health. The CDR3: CASSLEAPGQGKAGELFF. CDR3 DNA sequence: TGCGCCAGCAGCTTGGAAGCTCCCGGGCAGGGCAAGGCCGGGGAGCTGTTTTTT.